Sequencing of this T cell receptor (beta chain) was carried out in a study of T cell responses to AZD1222 COVID-19 vaccine. TCRdb's copy holds only in-frame clones and misses some; the assay was immunoSEQ multiplex PCR. The sample records about 150,000 clones, approximately 89% being singletons. This clonotype was sampled from an adult in good health. Specimen: peripheral blood, collected on day 0 of AZD1222 vaccination.

Here the CDR3 reads CATSRAGTSQYF. As DNA, the CDR3 is TGTGCCACCAGCAGGGCGGGAACTTCCCAGTACTTC. The V and J genes are TRBV15 and TRBJ2-5; D is possibly TRBD2 (6 bases). Germline-derived CDR1 and CDR2 are LNHNV and YYDKDF (reference sequence). There are 12 residues in the CDR3. V was shortened by 3 bases and J by 9 bases, with 11 bases between the two germline ends.